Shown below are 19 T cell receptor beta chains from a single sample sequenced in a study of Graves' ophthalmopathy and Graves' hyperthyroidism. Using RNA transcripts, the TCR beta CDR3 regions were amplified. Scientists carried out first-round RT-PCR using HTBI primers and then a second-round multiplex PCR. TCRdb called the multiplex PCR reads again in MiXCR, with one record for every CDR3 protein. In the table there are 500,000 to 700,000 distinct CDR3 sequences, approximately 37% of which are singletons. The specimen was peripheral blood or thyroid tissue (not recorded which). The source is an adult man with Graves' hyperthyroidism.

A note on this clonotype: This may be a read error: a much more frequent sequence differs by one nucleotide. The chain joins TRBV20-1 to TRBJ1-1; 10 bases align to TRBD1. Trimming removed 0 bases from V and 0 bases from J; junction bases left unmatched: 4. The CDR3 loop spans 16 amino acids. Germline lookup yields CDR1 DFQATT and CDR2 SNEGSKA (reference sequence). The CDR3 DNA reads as TGCAGTGCTAGAGACTCCGGGACAGGGGTGAACACTGAAGCTTTCTTT. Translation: CSARDSGTGVNTEAFF.

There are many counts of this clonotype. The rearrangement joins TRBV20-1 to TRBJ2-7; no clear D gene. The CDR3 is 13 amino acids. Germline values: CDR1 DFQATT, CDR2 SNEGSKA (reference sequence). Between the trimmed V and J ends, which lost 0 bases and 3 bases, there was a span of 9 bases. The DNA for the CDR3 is TGCAGTGCTAGAGATCTGACAAGCTACGAGCAGTACTTC. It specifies CSARDLTSYEQYF.

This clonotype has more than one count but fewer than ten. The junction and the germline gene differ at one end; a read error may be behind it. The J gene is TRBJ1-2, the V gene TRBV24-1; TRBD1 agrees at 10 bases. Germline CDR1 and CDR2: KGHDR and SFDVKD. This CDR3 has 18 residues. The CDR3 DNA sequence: TGTGCCACCAGTGATGGACAGGGGGGACCCTCGTGGAGCTATGACTACACCTTC. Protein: CATSDGQGGPSWSYDYTF.

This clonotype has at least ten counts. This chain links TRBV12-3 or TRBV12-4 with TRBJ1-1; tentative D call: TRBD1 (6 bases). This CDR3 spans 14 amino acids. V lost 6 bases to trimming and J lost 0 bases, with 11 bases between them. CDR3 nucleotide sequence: TGTGCCAGCAGCCAGGGACATCTGAACACTGAAGCTTTCTTT. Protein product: CASSQGHLNTEAFF.

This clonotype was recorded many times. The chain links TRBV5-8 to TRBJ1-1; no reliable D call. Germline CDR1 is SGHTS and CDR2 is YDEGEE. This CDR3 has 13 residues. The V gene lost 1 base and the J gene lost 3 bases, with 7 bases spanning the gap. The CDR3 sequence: CASSLFWDTEAFF. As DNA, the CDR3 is TGTGCCAGCAGCTTGTTCTGGGACACTGAAGCTTTCTTT.

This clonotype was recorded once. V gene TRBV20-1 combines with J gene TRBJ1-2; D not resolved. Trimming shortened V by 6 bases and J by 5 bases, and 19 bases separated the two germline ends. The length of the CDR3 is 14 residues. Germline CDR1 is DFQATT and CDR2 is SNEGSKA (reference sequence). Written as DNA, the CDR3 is TGCAGTGCCAGCAGGCGGACGGCTATTTATGGCTACACCTTC. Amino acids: CSASRRTAIYGYTF.

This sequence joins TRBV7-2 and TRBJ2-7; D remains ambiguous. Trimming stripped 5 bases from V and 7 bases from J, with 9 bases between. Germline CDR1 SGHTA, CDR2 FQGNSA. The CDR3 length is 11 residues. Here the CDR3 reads CASSLRQEQYF. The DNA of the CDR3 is TGTGCCAGCAGCCTAAGGCAGGAGCAGTACTTC.

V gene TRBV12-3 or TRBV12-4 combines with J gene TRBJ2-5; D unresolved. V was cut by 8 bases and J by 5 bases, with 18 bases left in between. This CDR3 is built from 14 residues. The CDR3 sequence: CASLLKNTGETQYF. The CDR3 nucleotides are TGTGCCAGCCTGTTGAAGAACACCGGGGAGACCCAGTACTTC.

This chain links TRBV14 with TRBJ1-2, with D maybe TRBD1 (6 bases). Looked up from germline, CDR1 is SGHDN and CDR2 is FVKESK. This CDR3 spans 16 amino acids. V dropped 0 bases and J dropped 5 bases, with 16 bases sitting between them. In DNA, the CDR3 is TGTGCCAGCAGCCAAGATACAGGGAGGGTTGGGTATGGCTACACCTTC. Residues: CASSQDTGRVGYGYTF.

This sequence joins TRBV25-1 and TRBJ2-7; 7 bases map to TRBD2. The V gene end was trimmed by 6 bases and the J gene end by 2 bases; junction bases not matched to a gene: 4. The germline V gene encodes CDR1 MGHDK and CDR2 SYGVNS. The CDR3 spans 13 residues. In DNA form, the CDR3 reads TGTGCCAGCAGGTCCGGGAGGCCCTACGAGCAGTACTTC. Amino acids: CASRSGRPYEQYF.

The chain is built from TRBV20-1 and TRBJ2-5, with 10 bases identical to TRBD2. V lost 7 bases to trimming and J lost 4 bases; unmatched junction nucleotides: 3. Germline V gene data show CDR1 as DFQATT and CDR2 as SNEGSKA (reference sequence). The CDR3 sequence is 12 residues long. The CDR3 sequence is CSERLAGETQYF. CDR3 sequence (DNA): TGCAGTGAAAGACTAGCGGGAGAGACCCAGTACTTC.

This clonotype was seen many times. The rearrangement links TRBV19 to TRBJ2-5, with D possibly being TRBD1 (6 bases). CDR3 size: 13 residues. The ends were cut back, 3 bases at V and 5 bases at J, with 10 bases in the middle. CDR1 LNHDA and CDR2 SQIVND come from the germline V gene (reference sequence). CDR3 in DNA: TGTGCCAGTAGTATTGGGGGCGGTGAGACCCAGTACTTC. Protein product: CASSIGGGETQYF.

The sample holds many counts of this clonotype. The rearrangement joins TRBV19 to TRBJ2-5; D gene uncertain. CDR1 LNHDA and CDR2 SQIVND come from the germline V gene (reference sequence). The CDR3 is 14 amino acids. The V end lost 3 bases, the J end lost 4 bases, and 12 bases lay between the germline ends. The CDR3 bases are TGTGCCAGTAGTATCGTAGTAGGACGAGAGACCCAGTACTTC. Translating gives CASSIVVGRETQYF.

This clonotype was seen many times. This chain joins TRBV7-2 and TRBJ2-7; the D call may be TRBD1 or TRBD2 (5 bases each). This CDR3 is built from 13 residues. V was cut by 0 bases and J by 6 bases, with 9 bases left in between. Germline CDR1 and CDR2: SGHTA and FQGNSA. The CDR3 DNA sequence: TGTGCCAGCAGCTTAGCCCCGGGGACCGAGCAGTACTTC. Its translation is CASSLAPGTEQYF. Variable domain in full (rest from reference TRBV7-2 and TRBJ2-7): GAGVSQSPSNKVTEKGKDVELRCDPISGHTALYWYRQSLGQGLEFLIYFQGNSAPDKSGLPSDRFSAERTGGSVSTLTIQRTQQEDSAVYLCASSLAPGTEQYFGPGTRLTVT.

The DNA of the CDR3 is TGTGCCAGCAGTCTGGGGACTAGCGGGTTCGATGAGCAGTTCTTC. It translates to CASSLGTSGFDEQFF. J is TRBJ2-7 and V is TRBV12-3 or TRBV12-4, with TRBD2 matching over 12 bases. The DNA end lines up better with TRBJ2-1; the J call may be wrong. This CDR3 comprises 15 residues.

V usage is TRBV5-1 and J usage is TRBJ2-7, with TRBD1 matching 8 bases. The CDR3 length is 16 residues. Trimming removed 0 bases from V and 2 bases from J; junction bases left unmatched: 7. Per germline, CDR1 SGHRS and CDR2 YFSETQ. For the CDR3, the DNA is TGCGCCAGCAGCTTGGCTAGGCAGGGGGCCCCCTACGAGCAGTACTTC. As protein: CASSLARQGAPYEQYF. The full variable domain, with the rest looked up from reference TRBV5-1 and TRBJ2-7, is KAGVTQTPRYLIKTRGQQVTLSCSPISGHRSVSWYQQTPGQGLQFLFEYFSETQRNKGNFPGRFSGRQFSNSRSEMNVSTLELGDSALYLCASSLARQGAPYEQYFGPGTRLTVT.

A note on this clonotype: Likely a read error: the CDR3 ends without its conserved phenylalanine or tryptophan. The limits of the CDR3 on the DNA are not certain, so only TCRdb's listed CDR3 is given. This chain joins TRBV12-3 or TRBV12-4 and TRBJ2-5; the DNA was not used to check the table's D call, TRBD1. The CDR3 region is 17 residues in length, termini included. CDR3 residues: CASSLATGANYGYTFGS.

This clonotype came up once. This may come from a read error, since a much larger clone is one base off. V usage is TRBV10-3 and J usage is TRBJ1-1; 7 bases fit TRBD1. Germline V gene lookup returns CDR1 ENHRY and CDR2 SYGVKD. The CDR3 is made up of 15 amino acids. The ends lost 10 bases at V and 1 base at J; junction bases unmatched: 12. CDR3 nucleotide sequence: TGTGCCAACAGCCCAATACAGGGGTGGAACACTGAAGCTTTCTTT. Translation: CANSPIQGWNTEAFF.

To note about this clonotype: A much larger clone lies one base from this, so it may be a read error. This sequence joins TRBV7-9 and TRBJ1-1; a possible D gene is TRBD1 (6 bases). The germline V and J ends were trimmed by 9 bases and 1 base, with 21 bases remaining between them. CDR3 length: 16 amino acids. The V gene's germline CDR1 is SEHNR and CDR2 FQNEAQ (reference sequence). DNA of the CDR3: TGTGCCAGTAGTCGGGTTCAGGGGATGAGGAACACTGAAGCTTTCTTT. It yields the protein CASSRVQGMRNTEAFF.